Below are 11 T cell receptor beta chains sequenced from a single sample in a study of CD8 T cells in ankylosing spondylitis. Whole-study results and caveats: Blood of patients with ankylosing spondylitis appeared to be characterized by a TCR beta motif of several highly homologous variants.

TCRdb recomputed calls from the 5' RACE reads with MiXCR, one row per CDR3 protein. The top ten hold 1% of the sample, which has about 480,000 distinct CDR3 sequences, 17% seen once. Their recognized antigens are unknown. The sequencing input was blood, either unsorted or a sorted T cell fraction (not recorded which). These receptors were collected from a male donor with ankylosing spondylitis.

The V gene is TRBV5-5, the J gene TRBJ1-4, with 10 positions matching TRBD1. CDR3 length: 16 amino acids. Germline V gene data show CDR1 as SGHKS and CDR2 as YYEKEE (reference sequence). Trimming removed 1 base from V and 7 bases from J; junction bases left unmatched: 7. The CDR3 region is CASSLYAGTGVEKLFF. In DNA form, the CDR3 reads TGTGCCAGCAGCTTGTATGCCGGGACAGGGGTTGAAAAACTGTTTTTT. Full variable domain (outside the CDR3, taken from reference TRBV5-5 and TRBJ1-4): DAGVTQSPTHLIKTRGQQVTLRCSPISGHKSVSWYQQVLGQGPQFIFQYYEKEERGRGNFPDRFSARQFPNYSSELNVNALLLGDSALYLCASSLYAGTGVEKLFFGSGTQLSVL.

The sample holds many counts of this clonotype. CDR3: CASAQGANTGELFF. CDR3 bases: TGCGCCAGCGCCCAGGGGGCGAACACCGGGGAGCTGTTTTTT. The chain carries TRBV10-2 and TRBJ2-2; 7 bases match TRBD1. Germline CDR1 WSHSY, CDR2 SAAADI. J gave up 0 bases and V 8 bases, and 3 bases lay outside the gene matches. The CDR3 spans 14 residues.

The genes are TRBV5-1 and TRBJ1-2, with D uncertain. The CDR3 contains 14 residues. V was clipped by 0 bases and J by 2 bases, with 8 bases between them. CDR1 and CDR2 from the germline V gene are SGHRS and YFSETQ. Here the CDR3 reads CASSLAQVNYGYTF. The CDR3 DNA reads TGCGCCAGCAGCTTGGCCCAGGTGAACTATGGCTACACCTTC.

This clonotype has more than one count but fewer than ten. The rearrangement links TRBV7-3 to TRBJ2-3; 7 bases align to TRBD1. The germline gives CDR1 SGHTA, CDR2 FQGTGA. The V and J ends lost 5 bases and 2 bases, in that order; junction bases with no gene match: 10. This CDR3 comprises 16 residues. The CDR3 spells CASSANRGSPTDTQYF. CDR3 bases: TGTGCCAGCAGCGCCAACAGGGGTTCCCCCACAGATACGCAGTATTTT.

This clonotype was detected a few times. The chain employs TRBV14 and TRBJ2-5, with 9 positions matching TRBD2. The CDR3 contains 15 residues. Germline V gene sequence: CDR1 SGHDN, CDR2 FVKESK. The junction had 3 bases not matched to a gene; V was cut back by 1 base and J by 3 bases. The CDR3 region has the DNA TGTGCCAGCAGCCAAGTTTCTAGCGGGGAAGAGACCCAGTACTTC. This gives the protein CASSQVSSGEETQYF.

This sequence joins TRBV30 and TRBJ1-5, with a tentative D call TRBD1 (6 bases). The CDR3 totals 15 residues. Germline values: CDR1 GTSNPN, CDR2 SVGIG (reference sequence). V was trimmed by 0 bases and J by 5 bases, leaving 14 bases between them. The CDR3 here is CAWSVGGGPYQPQHF. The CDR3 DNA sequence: TGTGCCTGGAGTGTAGGGGGGGGTCCGTATCAGCCCCAGCATTTT.

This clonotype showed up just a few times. This chain's CDR3 is CASSSPGLAEDEQFF. The CDR3 DNA sequence: TGTGCCAGCAGTTCTCCGGGACTAGCTGAGGATGAGCAGTTCTTC. This chain connects TRBV28 to TRBJ2-1, with 9 positions matching TRBD2. Losses at the gene ends were 4 bases for V and 8 bases for J; bases not matched to a gene: 9. The CDR3 contains 15 residues. Germline V gene data show CDR1 as MDHEN and CDR2 as SYDVKM.

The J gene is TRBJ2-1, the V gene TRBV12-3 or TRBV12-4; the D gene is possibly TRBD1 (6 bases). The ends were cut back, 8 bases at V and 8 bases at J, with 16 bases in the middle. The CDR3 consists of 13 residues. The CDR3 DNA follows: TGTGCCAGCTCACAGGGAGCGCGTTATGAGCAGTTCTTC. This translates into CASSQGARYEQFF.

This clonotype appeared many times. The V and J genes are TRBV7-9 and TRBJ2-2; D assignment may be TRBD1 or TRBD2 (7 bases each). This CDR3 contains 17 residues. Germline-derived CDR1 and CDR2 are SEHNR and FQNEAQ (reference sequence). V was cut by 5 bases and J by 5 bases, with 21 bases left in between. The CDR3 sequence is CASSGHRRGGRTGELFF. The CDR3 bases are TGTGCCAGCAGCGGACACCGCAGGGGGGGGCGGACCGGGGAGCTGTTTTTT.

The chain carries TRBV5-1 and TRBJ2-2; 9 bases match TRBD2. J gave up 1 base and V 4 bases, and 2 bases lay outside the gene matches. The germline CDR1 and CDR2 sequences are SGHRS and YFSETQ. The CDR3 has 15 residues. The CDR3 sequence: CASSALAGNTGELFF. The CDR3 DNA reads TGCGCCAGCAGCGCACTAGCGGGGAACACCGGGGAGCTGTTTTTT. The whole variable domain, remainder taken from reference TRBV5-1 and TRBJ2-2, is KAGVTQTPRYLIKTRGQQVTLSCSPISGHRSVSWYQQTPGQGLQFLFEYFSETQRNKGNFPGRFSGRQFSNSRSEMNVSTLELGDSALYLCASSALAGNTGELFFGEGSRLTVL.

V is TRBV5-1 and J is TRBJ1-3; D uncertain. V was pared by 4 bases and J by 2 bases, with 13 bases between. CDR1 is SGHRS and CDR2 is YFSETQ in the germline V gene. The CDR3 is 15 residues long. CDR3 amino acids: CASSPGLFAGNTIYF. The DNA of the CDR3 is TGCGCCAGCAGCCCTGGACTCTTCGCTGGAAACACCATATATTTT.